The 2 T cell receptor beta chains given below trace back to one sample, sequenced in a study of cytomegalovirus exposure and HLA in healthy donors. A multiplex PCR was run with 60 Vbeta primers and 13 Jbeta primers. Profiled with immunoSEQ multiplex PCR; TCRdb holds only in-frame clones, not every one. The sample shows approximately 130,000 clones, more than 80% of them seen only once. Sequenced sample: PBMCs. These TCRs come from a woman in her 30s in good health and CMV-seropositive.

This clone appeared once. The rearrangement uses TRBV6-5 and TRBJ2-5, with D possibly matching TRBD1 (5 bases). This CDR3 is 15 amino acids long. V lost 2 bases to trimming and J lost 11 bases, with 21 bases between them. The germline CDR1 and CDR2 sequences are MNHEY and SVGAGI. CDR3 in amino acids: CASSYTDSPPTKQYF. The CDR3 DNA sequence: TGTGCCAGCAGTTACACCGACAGCCCCCCTACGAAACAGTACTTC.

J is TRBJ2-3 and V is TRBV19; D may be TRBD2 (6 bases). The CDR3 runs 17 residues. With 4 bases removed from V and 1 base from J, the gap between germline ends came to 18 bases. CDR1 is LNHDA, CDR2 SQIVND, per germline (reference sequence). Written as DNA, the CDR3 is TGTGCCAGTAGTAGAGGAGGGCCCTCCGCCGGCACAGATACGCAGTATTTT. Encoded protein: CASSRGGPSAGTDTQYF.